The T cell receptor (beta chain) described here comes from a study of long-term antiretroviral therapy in people with HIV. The germline V and J ends were trimmed by 6 bases and 2 bases, with 13 bases remaining between them. The CDR3 totals 14 residues. Germline CDR1 is PRHDT and CDR2 is FYEKMQ (reference sequence). immunoSEQ v3.0 was run at survey level. Samples were sequenced targeting about 35,000-55,000 T-cell genomes each. Here immunoSEQ multiplex PCR was the method, and the copy in TCRdb shows in-frame clones only, minus some. Among about 36,000 clones listed, 80% were seen once. Study-level results: Records did not include ART adherence, viral resistance or therapy changes.

A remark on this clone: Its specificity is unknown.

This rearrangement joins TRBV13 to TRBJ1-1; maybe TRBD1 (5 bases). Sequences were derived from unsorted PBMCs, sampled 3.4 years after starting antiretroviral therapy. The receptor's source is a man younger than 45 with HIV. CDR3 in DNA: TGTGCCAGCAGTCTCATTCAGGGCAACACTGAAGCTTTCTTT. Residues: CASSLIQGNTEAFF.